The entry that follows covers one T cell receptor (beta chain) sequence. The assay was immunoSEQ multiplex PCR, and TCRdb's table has in-frame clones only and misses some. The data hold around 99,000 clones, with just over 90% observed a single time. This specimen comes from a study of T cell responses to AZD1222 COVID-19 vaccine. Germline V gives CDR1 SGHTA, CDR2 FQGNSA. The CDR3 runs to 15 residues. V was trimmed by 1 base and J by 5 bases, leaving 11 bases between them. The rearrangement uses TRBV7-2 and TRBJ1-4, with D unresolved. This TCR was sampled from an adult in good health. This specimen was peripheral blood, taken on day 0 of AZD1222 vaccination. For the CDR3, the DNA is TGTGCCAGCAGCTTAGGGGAGGGAAGGAATGAAAAACTGTTTTTT. This codes for CASSLGEGRNEKLFF.